This T cell receptor (beta chain) was identified in a study of T cell responses to AZD1222 COVID-19 vaccine. Regarding the study as a whole: Most donors were white British, females outnumbered males, and clonal diversity was possibly underestimated. Seropositive status at baseline applied to only a handful of AZD1222 recipients. With dominance at 160-218 and 743-854, vaccine-associated CD4 TCRs spanned spike.

The ends lost 1 base at V and 12 bases at J; junction bases unmatched: 2. The CDR3 has 11 amino acids. Germline values: CDR1 LGHDT, CDR2 YNNKEL (reference sequence). On this clone: The antigen remains undetermined.

Sequencing used immunoSEQ multiplex PCR; TCRdb keeps in-frame clones, though not all of them. This sample has about 150,000 clones, with 89% found just once. The sequencing here drew on peripheral blood, taken on day 0 of AZD1222 vaccination. The chain combines TRBV3-1 (or the pseudogene TRBV3-2) with TRBJ1-1; 7 bases map to TRBD1. This TCR derives from an adult in good health. CDR3 amino acids: CASSQGQGTFF. DNA of the CDR3: TGTGCCAGCAGCCAAGGACAGGGAACTTTCTTT.